This TCR beta chain was identified in a study of regulatory T cells in long-lasting Graves disease. CDR1 is LGHDT and CDR2 is YNNKEL in the germline V gene (reference sequence). The V end lost 1 base, the J end lost 7 bases, and 8 bases lay between the germline ends. The CDR3 is 12 amino acids. Time point here: newly diagnosed GD, antithyroid drugs for less than 3 months. Following extraction of RNA from PBMCs, that RNA was used to make the TCR library. By American Thyroid Association guidelines, Graves' disease was diagnosed in the cohort. According to the study, TCR beta libraries were built with iRepertoire HTBI primers and CDR3-region Arm-PCR. TCRdb reanalysed the multiplex PCR reads using MiXCR and keeps one entry per CDR3 protein. The sample shows approximately 470,000 distinct CDR3 sequences, about 17% of them seen only once. Notes on this clonotype: Being one base from a much bigger clone, this may be a read error.

These data were likewise used in another study, on T cells in Graves' hyperthyroidism and ophthalmopathy. That paper states: Not enrolled were patients with uncontrolled infection, other autoimmune disease, pregnancy or lactation.

V and J are TRBV3-1 and TRBJ2-7; perhaps TRBD1 as D (5 bases). The sample consisted of peripheral blood mononuclear cells (PBMCs), taken at new diagnosis, from a patient treated with antithyroid drugs. The source of this sequence is a man aged 40-55 years with Graves disease. CDR3 sequence: CASSQGGFEQYF. CDR3 in DNA: TGTGCCAGCAGCCAAGGGGGCTTTGAGCAGTACTTC.